These 22 T cell receptor beta chains were all obtained from the same sample, sequenced in a study of Graves' ophthalmopathy and Graves' hyperthyroidism. TCR beta CDR3 regions were amplified from RNA transcripts. First-round RT-PCR with HTBI primers preceded a second-round multiplex PCR. TCRdb recomputed calls from the multiplex PCR reads with MiXCR, one row per CDR3 protein. The sample includes just over 600,000 distinct CDR3 sequences, about 20% of them seen just once. The specimen sequenced was peripheral blood. All receptors derive from a woman younger than 35 with stable Graves' hyperthyroidism. Some clones in this sample may be carry-over from other donors' samples.

The chain joins TRBV3-1 to TRBJ2-5, with 9 positions matching TRBD2. Losses at the gene ends were 4 bases for V and 5 bases for J; bases not matched to a gene: 5. This CDR3 comprises 14 residues. Per the germline V gene, CDR1 is LGHDT and CDR2 is YNNKEL (reference sequence). The CDR3 loop reads CASSRRGGEETQYF. As DNA, the CDR3 is TGTGCCAGCAGCCGGCGGGGGGGCGAGGAGACCCAGTACTTC.

Ten or more counts support this clonotype. The chain employs TRBV7-3 and TRBJ2-7; 9 bases align to TRBD2. Germline values: CDR1 SGHTA, CDR2 FQGTGA. The J segment lost 0 bases and the V segment lost 0 bases, leaving 9 bases of the junction unmatched. The CDR3 sequence is 18 residues long. CDR3 loop: CASSLTGRGSGSSYEQYF. CDR3 nucleotide sequence: TGTGCCAGCAGCTTAACGGGCCGTGGTAGCGGGAGCTCCTACGAGCAGTACTTC. Based on the CDR3 plus reference TRBV7-3 and TRBJ2-7, the full variable domain is GAGVSQTPSNKVTEKGKYVELRCDPISGHTALYWYRQSLGQGPEFLIYFQGTGAADDSGLPNDRFFAVRPEGSVSTLKIQRTERGDSAVYLCASSLTGRGSGSSYEQYFGPGTRLTVT.

Concerning this clonotype: This sequence may be a read error, since a much larger clone differs from it by one base. The chain uses TRBV6-5 and TRBJ2-4, with 11 bases matching TRBD2. The germline V gene has CDR1 MNHEY and CDR2 SVGAGI. CDR3 length equals 18 residues. The CDR3, as DNA: TGTGCCAGCAGTTACGACGCCGGGACTAGCGGAAATAAAAACATTAAGTACTTC. Encoded protein: CASSYDAGTSGNKNIKYF.

This sequence joins TRBV28 and TRBJ2-5; D is possibly TRBD1 or TRBD2 (6 bases each). This CDR3 has 16 amino acids. V was cut by 1 base and J by 2 bases, with 14 bases left in between. Germline CDR1 MDHEN, CDR2 SYDVKM. The CDR3 nucleotides are TGTGCCAGCAGTTTATACGACTGGGGGGCTCAAGAGACCCAGTACTTC. It yields the protein CASSLYDWGAQETQYF.

A note on this clonotype: This may be a read error: a much more frequent sequence differs by one nucleotide. The conserved phenylalanine or tryptophan normally closing the CDR3 is absent here, so this likely arose from a read error. This CDR3 is CASRGQASYNSALHL. In DNA form, the CDR3 reads TGTGCCAGCAGGGGACAGGCCTCCTATAATTCAGCCCTCCACCTT. The gene calls are TRBV12-3 or TRBV12-4 and TRBJ1-6, with 8 bases aligning to TRBD1. There are 15 residues in the CDR3.

V and J are TRBV27 and TRBJ2-7; the D gene is possibly TRBD1 (8 bases). CDR3 length equals 16 residues. V was trimmed by 4 bases and J by 3 bases, leaving 19 bases between them. The germline V gene has CDR1 MNHEY and CDR2 SMNVEV (reference sequence). In DNA, the CDR3 is TGTGCCAGCAGTTACAGGGGGGGTGTTGGGAACTACGAGCAGTACTTC. Protein sequence: CASSYRGGVGNYEQYF.

This clonotype was observed many times. The chain employs TRBV12-3 or TRBV12-4 and TRBJ1-5, with 8 bases fitting TRBD1. The CDR3 consists of 14 residues. Losses at the gene ends were 7 bases for V and 6 bases for J; bases not matched to a gene: 8. As DNA, the CDR3 is TGTGCCAGCACCTACGGACAGGGAGGTCAGCCCCAGCATTTT. This sequence encodes CASTYGQGGQPQHF.

The rearrangement uses TRBV19 and TRBJ2-2, with no clear D. This CDR3 has 16 residues. The V and J ends lost 9 bases and 0 bases respectively, with 17 bases between them. CDR1 and CDR2 from the germline V gene are LNHDA and SQIVND (reference sequence). The chain's CDR3 is CASKTDPITNTGELFF. The CDR3 DNA sequence: TGTGCCAGCAAGACTGACCCCATTACGAACACCGGGGAGCTGTTTTTT.

This clonotype appeared many times. V usage is TRBV6-5 and J usage is TRBJ1-2; D unresolved. Between the trimmed V and J ends, which lost 8 bases and 2 bases, there was a span of 12 bases. This CDR3 is 13 amino acids long. Germline lookup yields CDR1 MNHEY and CDR2 SVGAGI. CDR3 sequence: CASSAGSNYGYTF. For the CDR3, the DNA is TGTGCCAGCTCGGCAGGCTCCAACTATGGCTACACCTTC.

This clonotype was counted at least ten times. The chain recombines TRBV6-5 with TRBJ2-7; tentatively, D is TRBD2 (5 bases). The germline V gene encodes CDR1 MNHEY and CDR2 SVGAGI. With 5 bases removed from V and 0 bases from J, the gap between germline ends came to 14 bases. The CDR3 loop spans 15 amino acids. The CDR3: CASSPPGRHSYEQYF. CDR3 in DNA: TGTGCCAGCAGTCCCCCGGGAAGGCACTCCTACGAGCAGTACTTC.

The rearrangement links TRBV25-1 to TRBJ2-3; 9 nucleotides align to TRBD1. CDR1 and CDR2 (germline): MGHDK, SYGVNS. CDR3 length equals 17 residues. Losses at the gene ends were 5 bases for V and 2 bases for J; bases not matched to a gene: 11. In nucleotides, the CDR3 is TGTGCCAGCAGTCCCCTCCGGGACAGGGAAATCACAGATACGCAGTATTTT. Encoded protein: CASSPLRDREITDTQYF.

Many counts were recorded for this clonotype. The chain carries TRBV12-3 or TRBV12-4 and TRBJ1-5, with unresolved D. Trimming removed 0 bases from V and 1 base from J, with 10 bases in between. The CDR3 runs 16 residues. CDR3 amino acids: CASSLARPRSNQPQHF. CDR3 DNA sequence: TGTGCCAGCAGTTTAGCGAGGCCGAGGAGCAATCAGCCCCAGCATTTT.

This clonotype was picked up many times. This rearrangement joins TRBV12-3 or TRBV12-4 to TRBJ1-3; no reliable D call. V was pared by 3 bases and J by 0 bases, with 9 bases between. The CDR3 sequence is 15 residues long. The CDR3 loop is CASSFGRTSGNTIYF. The CDR3 DNA reads TGTGCCAGCAGTTTCGGCAGAACCTCTGGAAACACCATATATTTT.

The chain joins TRBV20-1 to TRBJ2-7; 10 bases agree with TRBD2. This CDR3 has 16 residues. V lost 0 bases and J lost 4; bases outside the gene matches: 9. Germline loops: CDR1 DFQATT, CDR2 SNEGSKA (reference sequence). The DNA of the CDR3 is TGCAGTGCTAGAGATCGGCTAGCGGGAGTAATGTACGAGCAGTACTTC. This sequence encodes CSARDRLAGVMYEQYF.

This clonotype was picked up many times. The J gene is TRBJ1-1, the V gene TRBV15; D gene unclear. Trimming left V 3 bases short and J 9 bases short, with 17 bases between. This CDR3 comprises 14 residues. Germline values: CDR1 LNHNV, CDR2 YYDKDF (reference sequence). DNA for the CDR3: TGTGCCACCAGCAGCCCAGGTGTACCACTGAAAGCTTTCTTT. Translation gives CATSSPGVPLKAFF.

There are a few counts of this clonotype. The V and J genes are TRBV18 and TRBJ2-2; tentative D call: TRBD2 (5 bases). The germline V gene has CDR1 KGHSH and CDR2 LQKENI. V was trimmed by 2 bases and J by 7 bases, leaving 8 bases between them. This CDR3 comprises 13 residues. The CDR3 reads CASSPGLDGELFF. The CDR3 region has the DNA TGTGCCAGCTCACCAGGACTCGACGGGGAGCTGTTTTTT.

This clonotype has at least ten counts. The chain couples TRBV6-1 to TRBJ2-7; the D gene is possibly TRBD1 (5 bases). The CDR3 is made up of 14 amino acids. Trimming shortened V by 1 base and J by 6 bases, and 13 bases separated the two germline ends. Germline CDR1 MNHNS, CDR2 SASEGT. As DNA, the CDR3 is TGTGCCAGCAGTGAAGGGCAACACAGGTGCGAGCAGTACTTC. This sequence encodes CASSEGQHRCEQYF.

This clonotype was observed at least ten times. The J gene is TRBJ2-2, the V gene TRBV4-3; 9 bases are a match to TRBD1. CDR3 length: 16 residues. Trimming removed 2 bases from V and 1 base from J; junction bases left unmatched: 2. Germline CDR1 LGHNA, CDR2 YSLEER. The CDR3 spells CASSQPGQGNTGELFF. CDR3 nucleotides: TGCGCCAGCAGCCAACCGGGACAGGGGAACACCGGGGAGCTGTTTTTT.

Here the CDR3 DNA reads TGTGCCAGCAGTCCCCAAACTAGCGGGGGGTCGTGGTACGAGCAGTACTTC. It yields the protein CASSPQTSGGSWYEQYF. The chain combines TRBV28 with TRBJ2-7, with 12 bases fitting TRBD2. The CDR3 has 17 amino acids. The germline V gene has CDR1 MDHEN and CDR2 SYDVKM. The J segment lost 4 bases and the V segment lost 5 bases, leaving 12 bases of the junction unmatched.

In this sample, this clonotype turned up many times. The chain uses TRBV12-5 and TRBJ1-6; no clear D gene. Trimming removed 6 bases at V and 8 bases at J, with 5 bases between. This CDR3 comprises 11 residues. CDR1 is LGHNT and CDR2 is FRNRAP in the germline V gene. The DNA of the CDR3 is TGTGCTAGTGGCCGAGATTCACCCCTCCACTTT. Protein sequence: CASGRDSPLHF. The variable domain in full, completed from reference TRBV12-5 and TRBJ1-6, reads DARVTQTPRHKVTEMGQEVTMRCQPILGHNTVFWYRQTMMQGLELLAYFRNRAPLDDSGMPKDRFSAEMPDATLATLKIQPSEPRDSAVYFCASGRDSPLHFGNGTRLTVT.

This clonotype was counted ten times or more. This chain uses TRBV10-3 with TRBJ1-1; D might be TRBD1 (5 bases). The CDR3 spans 13 residues. V was cut by 6 bases and J by 1 base, with 9 bases left in between. Germline V gene lookup returns CDR1 ENHRY and CDR2 SYGVKD. CDR3 sequence (DNA): TGTGCCATCAGCGACAGTACGAACACTGAAGCTTTCTTT. Protein: CAISDSTNTEAFF.

This clonotype has only a few counts. The V and J genes are TRBV7-2 and TRBJ2-2; 9 nucleotides match TRBD1. The junction had 1 base not matched to a gene; V was cut back by 4 bases and J by 4 bases. The CDR3 is 14 residues long. Germline CDR1 is SGHTA and CDR2 is FQGNSA. CDR3 protein: CASSWTGVTGELFF. The DNA of the CDR3 is TGTGCCAGCAGCTGGACAGGGGTCACCGGGGAGCTGTTTTTT.